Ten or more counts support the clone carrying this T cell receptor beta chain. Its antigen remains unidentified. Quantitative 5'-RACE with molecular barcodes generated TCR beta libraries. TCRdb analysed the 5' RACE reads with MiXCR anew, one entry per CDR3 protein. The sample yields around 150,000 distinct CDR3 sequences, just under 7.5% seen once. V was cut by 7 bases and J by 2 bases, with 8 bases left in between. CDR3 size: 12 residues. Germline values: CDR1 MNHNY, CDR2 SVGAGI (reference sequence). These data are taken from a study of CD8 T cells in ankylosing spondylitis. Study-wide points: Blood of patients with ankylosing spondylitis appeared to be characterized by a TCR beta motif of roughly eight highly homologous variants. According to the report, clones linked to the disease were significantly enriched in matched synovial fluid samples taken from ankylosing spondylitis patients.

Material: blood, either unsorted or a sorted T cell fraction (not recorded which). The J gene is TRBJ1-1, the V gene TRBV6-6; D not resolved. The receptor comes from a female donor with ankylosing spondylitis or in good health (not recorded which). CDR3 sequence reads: CASNGANTEAFF. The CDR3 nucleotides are TGTGCCAGCAATGGAGCTAACACTGAAGCTTTCTTT.